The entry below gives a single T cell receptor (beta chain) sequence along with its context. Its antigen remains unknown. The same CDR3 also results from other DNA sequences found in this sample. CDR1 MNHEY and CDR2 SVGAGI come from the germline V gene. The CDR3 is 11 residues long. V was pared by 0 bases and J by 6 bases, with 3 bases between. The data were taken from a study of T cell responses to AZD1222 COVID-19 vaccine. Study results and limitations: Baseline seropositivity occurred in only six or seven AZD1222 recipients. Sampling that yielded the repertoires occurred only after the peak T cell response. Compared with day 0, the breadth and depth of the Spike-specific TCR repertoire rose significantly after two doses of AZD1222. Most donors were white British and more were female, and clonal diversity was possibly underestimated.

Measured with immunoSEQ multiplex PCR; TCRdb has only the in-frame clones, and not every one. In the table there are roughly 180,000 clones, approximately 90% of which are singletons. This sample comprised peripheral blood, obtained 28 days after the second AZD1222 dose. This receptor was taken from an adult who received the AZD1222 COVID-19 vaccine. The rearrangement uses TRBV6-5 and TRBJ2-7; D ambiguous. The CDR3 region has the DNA TGTGCCAGCAGTTACTCAGGCGAGCAGTACTTC. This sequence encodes CASSYSGEQYF.